Listed here is a single TCR beta chain. Its target is not known. This specimen belongs to a study of T cell responses to AZD1222 COVID-19 vaccine. Study results and caveats: Donors were mostly white British, more females; clonal diversity possibly underestimated. Regions left unmutated in variants are reportedly the target of nearly half of spike-specific TCRs.

J gave up 7 bases and V 4 bases, and 9 bases lay outside the gene matches. Germline CDR1 reads SGHTA; CDR2 reads FQGNSA. This CDR3 contains 15 residues. Data came from immunoSEQ multiplex PCR; TCRdb stores just in-frame clones and leaves some out. This sample has 130,000 to 150,000 clones, with around nine tenths found just once. The chain joins TRBV7-2 to TRBJ1-2, with 10 bases aligning to TRBD1. The receptor was derived from an adult in good health. This specimen was peripheral blood, taken on day 0 of AZD1222 vaccination. The CDR3 loop reads CASSSTGTGVGGYTF. The CDR3 nucleotides read TGTGCCAGCAGCTCCACCGGGACAGGGGTTGGTGGCTACACCTTC. Drawing the rest from reference TRBV7-2 and TRBJ1-2, the complete variable domain is GAGVSQSPSNKVTEKGKDVELRCDPISGHTALYWYRQSLGQGLEFLIYFQGNSAPDKSGLPSDRFSAERTGGSVSTLTIQRTQQEDSAVYLCASSSTGTGVGGYTFGSGTRLTVV.